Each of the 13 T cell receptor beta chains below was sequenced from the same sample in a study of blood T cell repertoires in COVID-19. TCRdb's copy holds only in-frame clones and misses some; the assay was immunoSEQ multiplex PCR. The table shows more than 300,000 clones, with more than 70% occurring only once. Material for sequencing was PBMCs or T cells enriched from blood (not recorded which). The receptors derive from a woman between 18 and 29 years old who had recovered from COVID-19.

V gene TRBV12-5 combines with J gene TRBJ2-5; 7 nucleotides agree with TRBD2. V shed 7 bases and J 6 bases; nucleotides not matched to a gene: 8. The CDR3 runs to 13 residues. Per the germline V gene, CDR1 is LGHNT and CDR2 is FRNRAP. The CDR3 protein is CASVSSGEKTQYF. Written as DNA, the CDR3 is TGTGCTAGTGTCTCCAGCGGGGAAAAGACCCAGTACTTC.

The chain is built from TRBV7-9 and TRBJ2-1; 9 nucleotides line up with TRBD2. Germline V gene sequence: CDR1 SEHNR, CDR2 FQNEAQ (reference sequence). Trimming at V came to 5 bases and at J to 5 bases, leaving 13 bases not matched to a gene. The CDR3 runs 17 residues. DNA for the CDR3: TGTGCCAGCAGCACTCTCGGTAGCGGGGGAATGAACAATGAGCAGTTCTTC. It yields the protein CASSTLGSGGMNNEQFF. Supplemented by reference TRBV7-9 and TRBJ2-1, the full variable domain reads DTGVSQNPRHKITKRGQNVTFRCDPISEHNRLYWYRQTLGQGPEFLTYFQNEAQLEKSRLLSDRFSAERPKGSFSTLEIQRTEQGDSAMYLCASSTLGSGGMNNEQFFGPGTRLTVL.

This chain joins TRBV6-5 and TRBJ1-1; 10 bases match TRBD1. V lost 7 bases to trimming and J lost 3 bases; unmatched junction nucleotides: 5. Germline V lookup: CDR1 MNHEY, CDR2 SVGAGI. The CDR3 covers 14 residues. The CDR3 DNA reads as TGTGCCAGCAACGACAGGGGGCGCGACACTGAAGCTTTCTTT. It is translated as CASNDRGRDTEAFF.

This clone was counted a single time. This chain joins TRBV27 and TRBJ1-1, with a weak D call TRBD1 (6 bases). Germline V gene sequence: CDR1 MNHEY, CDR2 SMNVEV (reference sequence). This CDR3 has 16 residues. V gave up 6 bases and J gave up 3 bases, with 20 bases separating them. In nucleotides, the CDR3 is TGTGCCAGCAGCGATACCCTGTGGGAGGGGGACACTGAAGCTTTCTTT. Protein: CASSDTLWEGDTEAFF.

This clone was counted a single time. CDR3 DNA: TGTGCCAGCAGTTTTAGGACAGGGTCCGACATTCAGTACTTC. It specifies CASSFRTGSDIQYF. This chain uses TRBV27 with TRBJ2-4, with 8 bases fitting TRBD1. V lost 3 bases and J lost 8; bases outside the gene matches: 6. The CDR3 has 14 residues. Germline V gives CDR1 MNHEY, CDR2 SMNVEV (reference sequence).

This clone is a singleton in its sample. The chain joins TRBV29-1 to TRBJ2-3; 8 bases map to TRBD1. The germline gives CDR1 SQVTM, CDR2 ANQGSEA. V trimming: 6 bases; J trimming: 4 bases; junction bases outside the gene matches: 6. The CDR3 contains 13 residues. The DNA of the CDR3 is TGCAGCGTGGGACAGGACTATTCAGATACGCAGTATTTT. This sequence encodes CSVGQDYSDTQYF.

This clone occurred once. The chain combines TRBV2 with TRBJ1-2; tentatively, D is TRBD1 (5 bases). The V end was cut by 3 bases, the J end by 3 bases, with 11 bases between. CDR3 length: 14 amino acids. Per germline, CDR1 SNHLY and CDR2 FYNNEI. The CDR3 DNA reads TGTGCCAGCAGTGAGCAGGGATGGGACTATGGCTACACCTTC. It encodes CASSEQGWDYGYTF.

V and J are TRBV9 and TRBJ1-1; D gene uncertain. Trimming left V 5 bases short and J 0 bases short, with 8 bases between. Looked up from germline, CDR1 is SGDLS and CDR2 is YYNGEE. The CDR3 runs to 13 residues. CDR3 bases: TGTGCCAGCAGTCTACAGCTGAACACTGAAGCTTTCTTT. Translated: CASSLQLNTEAFF.

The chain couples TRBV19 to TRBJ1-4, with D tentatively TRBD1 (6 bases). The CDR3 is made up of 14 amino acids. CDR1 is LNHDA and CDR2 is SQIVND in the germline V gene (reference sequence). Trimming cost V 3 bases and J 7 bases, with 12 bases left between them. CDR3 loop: CASSIAQGSEKLFF. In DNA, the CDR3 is TGTGCCAGTAGTATCGCGCAGGGGAGTGAAAAACTGTTTTTT.

DNA of the CDR3: TGTGCCAGCAGCAAACCTCCGGACAGGCCGAACACCGGGGAGCTGTTTTTT. This sequence encodes CASSKPPDRPNTGELFF. J is TRBJ2-2 and V is TRBV7-2; 7 bases map to TRBD1. Germline CDR1 and CDR2: SGHTA and FQGNSA. V shed 5 bases, J shed 0 bases, and the junction held 9 bases outside the gene matches. This CDR3 is built from 17 residues.

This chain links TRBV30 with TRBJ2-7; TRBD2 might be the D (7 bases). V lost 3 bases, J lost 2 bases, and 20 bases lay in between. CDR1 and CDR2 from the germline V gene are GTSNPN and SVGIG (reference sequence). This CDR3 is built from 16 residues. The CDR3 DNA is TGTGCCTGGAGCATGGGGGGGGCCCAAAAAGCCTACGAGCAGTACTTC. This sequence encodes CAWSMGGAQKAYEQYF. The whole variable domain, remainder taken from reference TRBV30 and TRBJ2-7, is SQTIHQWPATLVQPVGSPLSLECTVEGTSNPNLYWYRQAAGRGLQLLFYSVGIGQISSEVPQNLSASRPQDRQFILSSKKLLLSDSGFYLCAWSMGGAQKAYEQYFGPGTRLTVT.

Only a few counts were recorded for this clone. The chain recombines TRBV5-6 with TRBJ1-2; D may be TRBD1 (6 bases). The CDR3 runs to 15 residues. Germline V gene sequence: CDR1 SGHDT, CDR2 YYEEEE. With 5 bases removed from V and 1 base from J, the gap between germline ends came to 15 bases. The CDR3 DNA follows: TGTGCCAGCAGGGGACGACAGGCGAATAACTATGGCTACACCTTC. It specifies CASRGRQANNYGYTF.

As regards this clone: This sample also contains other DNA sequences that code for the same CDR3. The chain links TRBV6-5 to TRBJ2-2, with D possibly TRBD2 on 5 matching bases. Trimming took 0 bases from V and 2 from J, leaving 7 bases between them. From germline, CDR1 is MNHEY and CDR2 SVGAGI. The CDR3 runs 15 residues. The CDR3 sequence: CASSYSTGNTGELFF. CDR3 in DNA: TGTGCCAGCAGTTACTCGACGGGAAACACCGGGGAGCTGTTTTTT.